This TCR beta chain was sequenced during a study of blood T cells in healthy people across ages (dated by TCRdb to the mid-2010s). The study in broad terms: In model experiments, roughly one uniquely barcoded TCR beta cDNA molecule per two T cells was captured by template switching. Using the same blood draw, the study looked at two additional independent replicas of 1 million unique cDNA reads for two donors, one aged 18 to 30 and the other aged 80 or older. To avoid experimental bias, donors of different ages were spread randomly across the sequencing lanes. The study measured age-related changes in TCR beta repertoire diversity using deep sequencing normalized with unique cDNA molecular identifiers. The donors were divided into four age groups: young (average approximately 17 years), middle-aged (over 35), aged (around 59) and long-lived (about 79).

Paper-wide results and their limitations: A strong correlation was found between observed TCR beta diversity and the percentage of naive T cells measured by flow cytometry. Compared with the aged group, more naive CD4+ T cells, fewer expanded clones and increased TCR diversity were shown by the long-lived group, suggesting age selection. Bulk unsorted PBMC profiling prevented conclusive comparison of naive and antigen-experienced compartments. Observed TCR beta diversity per million T cells fell roughly linearly with age, and a significant reduction was already apparent by age approximately 40. Because donor CMV infection status was unknown, age-related changes in expanded clonotypes were potentially confounded. Estimates of total diversity based on one million sequenced T cells were regarded as lower bounds and as underestimates.

Measured from the cysteine to the phenylalanine, the CDR3 is 11 residues long. Only CDR3 DNA remains: 33 bases, in frame from the first base. V is cut by 5 bases and J by 4 bases, and the space between the germline ends is 6 bases. CDR1 and CDR2, looked up from the germline V gene (reference sequence), are DFQATT and SNEGSKA. This clonotype was counted between two and nine times. Its specific antigen is unknown. Qualities for individual bases were not recorded, and no much larger clone is one base off. Library preparation was by 5' RACE. Instrument on record: Illumina HiSeq 2500. A second PCR of roughly 6 to 11 cycles was run with a J-beta primer mix and a sample-barcoded 5' primer. Each TCR beta cDNA molecule received a unique molecular identifier from a template-switch 5' adaptor carrying 12 random nucleotides. Each sample yielded at least 2.5 million CDR3-containing paired-end reads. First-strand cDNA was synthesized from all RNA with the Mint cDNA synthesis kit, primed by a TRBC-specific oligonucleotide. Following uracil-DNA glycosylase treatment, all cDNA underwent a first 18-cycle PCR with the universal primers M1SS and BC2_uni_R. The original pipeline was this. Normalization of each sample was performed by random selection of 1 million high-quality reads, each carrying a distinct molecular identifier. Instead of being binned into consensus sequences, reads that shared molecular identifiers were thrown out. CDR3 identification, clonotype clustering and error correction used MiTCR with a Q25 quality threshold and the strictest error-elimination algorithm. Lower-bound total TCR beta diversity was estimated with a nonparametric unseen species model using Euler transformation. TCRdb reprocessing: public reads trimmed at Q25 with fastp, clones called with MiXCR, in-frame beta chains kept. Each record represents a unique CDR3 protein, reported with the most common genes and DNA among its rows. These V and J calls are TCRdb output, not the study's own analysis. Within this sample are 1 million to 1.2 million distinct CDR3 sequences, with roughly two fifths of them counted one time only. The ten largest account for around 12% of the sample.

Systemically healthy Caucasian individuals from Russia, roughly 40 in total and aged 6 to 90 years, were included as donors. Each donor gave about 11 milliliters of peripheral blood, drawn into EDTA-treated Vacutainer tubes. Ficoll-Paque density-gradient centrifugation was used to isolate PBMCs, with at least 7 million per sample. Total RNA, at least 6 micrograms per sample, was extracted from PBMCs with Trizol reagent. Naive CD45RAhigh/CD27high T cell percentages were measured by flow cytometry on a PBMC aliquot from every donor. The chain joins TRBV20-1 to TRBJ1-3; no D segment can be confidently identified. This clonotype originated in a man between 18 and 35 years old in good health. The sample taken for sequencing was blood. Here the CDR3 is given as CSAPQGNTIYF. The nucleotide sequence is given as TGCAGTGCTCCACAGGGAAACACCATATATTTT.